This T cell receptor (beta chain) was identified in a study of cytomegalovirus exposure and HLA in healthy donors. The CDR3 sequence is 17 residues long. Trimming cost V 4 bases and J 5 bases, with 21 bases left between them. CDR1 and CDR2 from the germline V gene are MNHEY and SMNVEV (reference sequence). The PCR used 60 Vbeta and 13 Jbeta primers. Clones were sequenced by immunoSEQ multiplex PCR, and TCRdb holds only the in-frame ones, with some missing. Of under 200,000 clones in the sample, 70% to 80% were seen once. This sequence was found in a man in his fifties in good health and CMV-seropositive. The V and J genes are TRBV27 and TRBJ2-1; D possibly corresponds to TRBD1 (5 bases). The specimen sequenced was PBMCs. The CDR3 loop is CASSYLLTLTVNNEQFF. CDR3 DNA sequence: TGTGCCAGCAGTTACCTCCTTACCTTGACAGTCAACAATGAGCAGTTCTTC.